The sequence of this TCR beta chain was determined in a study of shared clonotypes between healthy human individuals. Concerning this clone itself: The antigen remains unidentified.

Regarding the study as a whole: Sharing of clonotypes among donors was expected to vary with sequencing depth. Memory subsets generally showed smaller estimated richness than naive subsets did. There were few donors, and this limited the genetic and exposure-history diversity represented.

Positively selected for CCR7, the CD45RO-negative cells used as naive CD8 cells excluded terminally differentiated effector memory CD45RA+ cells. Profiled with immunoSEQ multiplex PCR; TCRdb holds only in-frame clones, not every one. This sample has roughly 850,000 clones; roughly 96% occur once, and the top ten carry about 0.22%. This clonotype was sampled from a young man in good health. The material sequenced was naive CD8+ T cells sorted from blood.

CDR3 nucleotides: TGCGCCAGCAGCTTGGAGGACTGGGGCTACGAGCAGTACTTC. Translated: CASSLEDWGYEQYF. The V gene is TRBV5-1, the J gene TRBJ2-7, with D possibly being TRBD2 (5 bases). The CDR3 sequence is 14 residues long. The germline V and J ends were trimmed by 0 bases and 3 bases, with 10 bases remaining between them. Germline assignment: CDR1 SGHRS and CDR2 YFSETQ.